This T cell receptor (beta chain) is from a study of blood T cell repertoires in COVID-19 (dated by TCRdb to about 2020). Turning to the overall study: Collaborator samples came from the United States, Italy and Spain and covered acute and convalescent phases of COVID-19. Deeply sampled blood TCRbeta repertoires from subjects exposed to, actively infected with, or recovered from COVID-19 were included in the dataset. The prospective study material was composed of cDNA or gDNA derived from T cells, B-cell-depleted T cells, or PBMCs. The sample metadata nearly always contained a de-identified subject ID, COVID-19 status, age in years and sex. Where available, HLA class I and class II types were taken from metadata supplied by the sample provider and were not determined by assay-based typing. Samples came from the ongoing ImmuneRACE study (first 160 participants) plus 1,254 subjects from 6 global collaborators. The repertoires were released in a freely available public database meant as a resource for research on the immune response to SARS-CoV-2.

The V end loses 6 bases and the J end loses 1 base, and a stretch of 12 bases separates them. CDR1 and CDR2, per the germline V gene, are SQVTM and ANQGSEA. The CDR3 runs 13 residues from the cysteine to the phenylalanine. Only the CDR3 DNA stays, 39 bases, in frame from base 1. A second Seattle source provided samples from volunteer blood donors who had recovered from COVID-19. Collaborating institutions collected whole blood in K2EDTA tubes following their own protocols. For TCRbeta analysis, collaborators shipped samples in one of three forms: frozen whole blood, isolated PBMCs, or DNA extracted from either of those sample types. Of note for this clone: Its binding antigen is unknown. Base qualities are not at hand, and no much larger clone is one base apart.

The paper as a whole reports these results and caveats: Clinical and demographic metadata were provided uncurated, with the amount varying by source and participant.

The immunoSEQ Assay, a bias-controlled multiplex PCR, was used to amplify TCRbeta CDR3 regions from genomic DNA. Per the original workflow: The number of nucleated cells in each sample was estimated from the amplification of reference gene primers within the assay. To quantify the absolute abundance of each unique TCRbeta CDR3 rearrangement, sequence reads were collapsed and filtered. For each sample, productive Simpson clonality was calculated by taking the square root of Simpson's diversity index across productive rearrangements. The table comes from immuneACCESS by way of TCRdb, which keeps in-frame sequences with V and J called. Part of the clones is missing from these tables; in studies checked, under half for an unresolved V gene and the rest for unknown reasons. Clonal size and the V and J genes are those of that table, whereas D and trimming came from the DNA. For this sample the table gives roughly 290,000 clones, of which about 86% were detected only once. Clones ranked in the top ten supply about 2.2% of the sample.

The chain couples TRBV29-1 to TRBJ1-1; TRBD1 is a possible D gene, resting on 6 matching bases. Sequenced: peripheral blood. The TCR comes from a woman under 40 who had recovered from COVID-19. Read as DNA, the sequence is TGCAGCGTACCCAAACAGGGGAACACTGAAGCTTTCTTT. This translates into CSVPKQGNTEAFF.